This T cell receptor beta chain derives from a study of blood T cell repertoires in COVID-19. The protocol was immunoSEQ multiplex PCR, while the TCRdb copy is restricted to in-frame clones and leaves out a portion. The data hold 300,000 or so clones, with approximately 86% observed a single time. The CDR3 sequence is 14 residues long. Germline CDR1 and CDR2: SGHNT and YYREEE (reference sequence). V gave up 4 bases and J gave up 3 bases; unmatched junction bases: 4. The sequence was obtained from a man in his 70s with acute or convalescent COVID-19. Sequenced: peripheral blood. The chain uses TRBV5-4 and TRBJ2-3; TRBD1 agrees at 8 bases. CDR3 DNA sequence: TGTGCCAGCAGCGCCCGGACAGGGACAGATACGCAGTATTTT. It codes for CASSARTGTDTQYF. Full variable domain (remainder filled in from reference TRBV5-4 and TRBJ2-3): ETGVTQSPTHLIKTRGQQVTLRCSSQSGHNTVSWYQQALGQGPQFIFQYYREEENGRGNFPPRFSGLQFPNYSSELNVNALELDDSALYLCASSARTGTDTQYFGPGTRLTVL.